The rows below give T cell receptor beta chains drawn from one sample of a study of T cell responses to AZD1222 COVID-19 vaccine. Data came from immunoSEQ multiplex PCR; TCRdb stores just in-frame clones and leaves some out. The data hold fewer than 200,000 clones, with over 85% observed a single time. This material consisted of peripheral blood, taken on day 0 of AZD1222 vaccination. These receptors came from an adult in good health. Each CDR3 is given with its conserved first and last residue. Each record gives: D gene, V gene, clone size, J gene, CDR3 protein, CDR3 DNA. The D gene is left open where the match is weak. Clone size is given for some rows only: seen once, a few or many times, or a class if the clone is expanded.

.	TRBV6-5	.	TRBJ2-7	CASTRLGTYEQYF	TGTGCCAGCACAAGGCTGGGGACCTACGAGCAGTACTTC
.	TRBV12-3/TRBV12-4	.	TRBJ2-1	CASRNLREQFF	TGTGCCAGTCGGAACCTTCGGGAGCAGTTCTTC
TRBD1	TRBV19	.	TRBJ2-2	CASSIVSQGAGELFF	TGTGCCAGTAGTATAGTATCGCAGGGGGCCGGGGAGCTGTTTTTT
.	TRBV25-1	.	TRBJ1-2	CASSELGPSIYGYTF	TGTGCCAGCAGTGAACTGGGGCCCTCAATCTATGGCTACACCTTC
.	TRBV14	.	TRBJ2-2	CASSQERFRRPAGRKDTGELFF	TGTGCCAGCAGCCAGGAAAGATTCCGTCGGCCAGCCGGGCGCAAAGACACCGGGGAGCTGTTTTTT
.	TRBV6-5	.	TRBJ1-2	CASSYSEGMNGYTF	TGTGCCAGCAGTTACTCAGAGGGGATGAATGGCTACACCTTC
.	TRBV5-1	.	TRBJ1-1	CASSLEGMNTEAFF	TGCGCCAGCAGCTTGGAGGGGATGAACACTGAAGCTTTCTTT
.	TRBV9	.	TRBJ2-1	CASSARQAMVNNEQFF	TGTGCCAGCAGCGCTAGACAGGCAATGGTCAACAATGAGCAGTTCTTC
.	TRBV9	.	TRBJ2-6	CASSVGGFSGANVLTF	TGTGCCAGCAGCGTAGGCGGGTTCTCTGGGGCCAACGTCCTGACTTTC
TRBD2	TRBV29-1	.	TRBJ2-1	CSVEEGTTSSPKQFF	TGCAGCGTTGAAGAGGGGACTACCTCCTCTCCAAAGCAGTTCTTC
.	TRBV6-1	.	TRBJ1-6	CASSEQPNSPLHF	TGTGCCAGCAGTGAACAGCCAAATTCACCCCTCCACTTT
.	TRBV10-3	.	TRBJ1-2	CAISEQGELGYTF	TGTGCCATCAGTGAACAGGGTGAGCTCGGCTACACCTTC
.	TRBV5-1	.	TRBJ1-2	CASSLVTGAHPTNYGYTF	TGCGCCAGCAGCTTGGTGACGGGGGCACATCCCACTAACTATGGCTACACCTTC
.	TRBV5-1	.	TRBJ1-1	CASRLNDRMNTEAFF	TGCGCCAGCAGACTGAATGACAGAATGAACACTGAAGCTTTCTTT
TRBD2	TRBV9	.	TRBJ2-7	CASSAYKREWSYEQYF	TGTGCCAGCAGCGCGTACAAGCGGGAGTGGTCCTACGAGCAGTACTTC
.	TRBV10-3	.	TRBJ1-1	CAISESRGGTEAFF	TGTGCCATCAGTGAGTCGAGAGGGGGGACTGAAGCTTTCTTT
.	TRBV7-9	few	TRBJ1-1	CASSLADGITEAFF	TGTGCCAGCAGCTTAGCGGACGGTATCACTGAAGCTTTCTTT
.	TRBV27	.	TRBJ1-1	CASSYGRWSRNTEAFF	TGTGCCAGCAGTTATGGGAGGTGGAGCCGTAACACTGAAGCTTTCTTT
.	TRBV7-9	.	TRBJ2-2	CASSFENTGELFF	TGTGCCAGCAGCTTTGAGAACACCGGGGAGCTGTTTTTT
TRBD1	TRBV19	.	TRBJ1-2	CASSPSGQGGYGYTF	TGTGCCAGTAGTCCCTCTGGACAGGGAGGCTATGGCTACACCTTC
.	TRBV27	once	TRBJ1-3	CASSLYGGSGNTIYF	TGTGCCAGCAGTTTATATGGGGGATCAGGAAACACCATATATTTT
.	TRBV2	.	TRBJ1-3	CASSESRTPSGNTIYF	TGTGCCAGCAGTGAAAGCAGGACACCGTCTGGAAACACCATATATTTT